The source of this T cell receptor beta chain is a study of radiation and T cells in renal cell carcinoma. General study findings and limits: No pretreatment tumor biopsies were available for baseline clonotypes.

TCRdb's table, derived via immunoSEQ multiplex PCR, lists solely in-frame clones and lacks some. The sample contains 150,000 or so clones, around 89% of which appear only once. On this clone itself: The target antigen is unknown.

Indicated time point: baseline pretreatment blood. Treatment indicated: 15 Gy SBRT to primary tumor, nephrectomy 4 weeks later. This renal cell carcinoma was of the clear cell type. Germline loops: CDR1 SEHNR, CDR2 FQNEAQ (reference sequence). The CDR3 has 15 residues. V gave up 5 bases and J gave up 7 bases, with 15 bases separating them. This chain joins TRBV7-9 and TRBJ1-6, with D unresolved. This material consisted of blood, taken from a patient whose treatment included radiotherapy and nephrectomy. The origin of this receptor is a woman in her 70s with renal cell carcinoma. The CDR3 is CASSKGASTNSPLHF. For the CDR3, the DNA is TGTGCCAGCAGCAAAGGAGCGTCTACCAATTCACCCCTCCACTTT.